The 5 T cell receptor beta chains reported below all come from one sample, sequenced in a study of regulatory T cells in long-lasting Graves disease. As for time point: persistent/refractory GD, antithyroid drugs over 5 years with positive TRAb. RNA from PBMCs was the source of the TCR library. Assembly of TCR beta libraries relied on iRepertoire HTBI primers together with Arm-PCR of CDR3 regions. Each CDR3 protein is one row after TCRdb ran MiXCR on the multiplex PCR reads. The table records approximately 500,000 distinct CDR3 sequences, roughly a fifth of them present only once. The source was peripheral blood mononuclear cells (PBMCs), collected when the disease was refractory, from a patient treated with antithyroid drugs. These receptors were taken from a female donor with Graves disease.

This sequence joins TRBV24-1 and TRBJ2-2; the D is unclear. Germline CDR1 and CDR2: KGHDR and SFDVKD. CDR3 length equals 17 residues. V dropped 3 bases and J dropped 2 bases, with 15 bases sitting between them. CDR3 sequence: CATSDPESALNTGELFF. The CDR3 DNA reads as TGTGCCACCAGTGATCCCGAGAGTGCCCTTAACACCGGGGAGCTGTTTTTT.

This clonotype has a count of ten or more. The rearrangement joins TRBV5-1 to TRBJ1-2, with D possibly being TRBD1 (6 bases). V shed 4 bases and J shed 2 bases, with 18 bases lying between them. The CDR3 has 16 amino acids. Looked up from germline, CDR1 is SGHRS and CDR2 is YFSETQ. This chain's CDR3 is CASSANTGSANYGYTF. Here the CDR3 DNA reads TGCGCCAGCAGCGCTAACACAGGGTCGGCGAACTATGGCTACACCTTC.

This clonotype was counted between two and nine times. V and J are TRBV19 and TRBJ1-4; maybe TRBD1 (5 bases). The CDR3 is made up of 14 amino acids. Per the germline V gene, CDR1 is LNHDA and CDR2 is SQIVND (reference sequence). The V end lost 6 bases, the J end lost 7 bases, and 15 bases lay between the germline ends. Here the CDR3 reads CASSLGGESEKLFF. The CDR3 region has the DNA TGTGCCAGTAGCCTGGGGGGGGAGAGTGAAAAACTGTTTTTT.

Regarding this clonotype: A much larger clonotype is one base distant, so this may be a read error. The gene calls are TRBV6-2 or TRBV6-3 and TRBJ1-2; D is undetermined. This CDR3 is 13 amino acids long. The V gene's germline CDR1 is MNHEY and CDR2 SVGEGT. The CDR3 DNA follows: TGTACCAGCAGTTACGAGATTAACTATGGCTACACCTTC. Its translation: CTSSYEINYGYTF.

This clonotype was observed at least ten times. V usage is TRBV2 and J usage is TRBJ2-7; D ambiguous. Trimming pared 6 bases from V and 6 bases from J, leaving 12 bases between. The CDR3 loop spans 12 amino acids. Per germline, CDR1 SNHLY and CDR2 FYNNEI. The CDR3 nucleotides read TGTGCCAGCAGGGCAGACCTCGCCGAGCAGTACTTC. Residues: CASRADLAEQYF.